The 8 T cell receptor beta chains below all came from one sample that was sequenced in a study of Ad26.COV2.S vaccination and SARS-CoV-2 variants. The table came from immunoSEQ multiplex PCR; TCRdb's copy has only in-frame clones and leaves some out. The sample records 440,000 or so clones, 90% being singletons. Noted treatment: some 20 received Ad26.COV2.S at low or high dose, single or two shots; about five received placebo; per-sample allocation not given. Specimen acquisition occurred on day 63 following the initial vaccine or placebo injection. This specimen consisted of peripheral blood, obtained in a trial of Ad26.COV2.S vaccine versus placebo. Source of these receptors: a person aged 18 to 65 who received the Ad26.COV2.S COVID-19 vaccine or a placebo.

In DNA, the CDR3 is TGCAGCGCCCCACCGGTGCGGAACGGCTATGAGCAGTTCTTC. Translated: CSAPPVRNGYEQFF. The gene calls are TRBV29-1 and TRBJ2-1; no clear D gene. Trimming left V 7 bases short and J 8 bases short, with 21 bases between. Germline V gene data show CDR1 as SQVTM and CDR2 as ANQGSEA. This CDR3 has 14 residues.

V gene TRBV19 combines with J gene TRBJ2-7; tentatively, D is TRBD1 or TRBD2 (5 bases each). The CDR3 runs 14 residues. V was trimmed by 9 bases and J by 1 base, leaving 16 bases between them. Germline assignment: CDR1 LNHDA and CDR2 SQIVND (reference sequence). The CDR3 coding sequence is TGTGCCAGCACCCCCGGGACGGGATCCTACGAGCAGTACTTC. It encodes CASTPGTGSYEQYF.

This sequence joins TRBV6-2 or TRBV6-3 and TRBJ2-7, with 12 bases lining up with TRBD2. Germline trimming cut 5 bases from V and 3 bases from J; bases unmatched to any gene: 8. Germline V gives CDR1 MNHEY, CDR2 SVGEGT. There are 16 residues in the CDR3. CDR3 loop: CASSAELAGGDYEQYF. CDR3 DNA sequence: TGTGCCAGCAGTGCCGAACTAGCGGGAGGAGACTACGAGCAGTACTTC.

The V call is TRBV5-6, the J call TRBJ2-7, with 8 bases aligning to TRBD1. The CDR3 totals 14 residues. Germline assignment: CDR1 SGHDT and CDR2 YYEEEE. V gave up 2 bases and J gave up 1 base; unmatched junction bases: 2. The CDR3 DNA reads as TGTGCCAGCAGCTTTGGGACAGGATCCTACGAGCAGTACTTC. Translating gives CASSFGTGSYEQYF. Full variable domain (outside the CDR3, taken from reference TRBV5-6 and TRBJ2-7): DAGVTQSPTHLIKTRGQQVTLRCSPKSGHDTVSWYQQALGQGPQFIFQYYEEEERQRGNFPDRFSGHQFPNYSSELNVNALLLGDSALYLCASSFGTGSYEQYFGPGTRLTVT.

This chain uses TRBV7-2 with TRBJ1-1; D ambiguous. V gave up 0 bases and J gave up 2 bases, with 10 bases separating them. Germline assignment: CDR1 SGHTA and CDR2 FQGNSA. The CDR3 has 15 residues. CDR3 bases: TGTGCCAGCAGCTTAGCTGGCCAGACTAACACTGAAGCTTTCTTT. It encodes CASSLAGQTNTEAFF.

The genes are TRBV10-3 and TRBJ2-7; perhaps TRBD2 as D (5 bases). CDR1 is ENHRY and CDR2 is SYGVKD in the germline V gene. The germline V and J ends were trimmed by 0 bases and 0 bases, with 9 bases remaining between them. The CDR3 totals 15 residues. The CDR3 DNA is TGTGCCATCAGTGAGTCAGGAGGAGACTCCTACGAGCAGTACTTC. Translated, it gives CAISESGGDSYEQYF.

The V gene is TRBV6-6, the J gene TRBJ2-7; D not certain. V lost 6 bases and J lost 5, with 8 bases in between. Per germline, CDR1 MNHNY and CDR2 SVGAGI (reference sequence). The CDR3 has 11 amino acids. The CDR3 region is CASSSFHEQYF. The CDR3 DNA is TGTGCCAGCAGCTCGTTCCACGAGCAGTACTTC.

The gene calls are TRBV29-1 and TRBJ2-7; unclear D gene. The CDR3 extends over 14 amino acids. Trimming pared 4 bases from V and 2 bases from J, leaving 15 bases between. From germline, CDR1 is SQVTM and CDR2 ANQGSEA. The CDR3, as DNA: TGCAGCGTTGCTGGTACAATCGATACCTACGAGCAGTACTTC. Amino acids: CSVAGTIDTYEQYF.